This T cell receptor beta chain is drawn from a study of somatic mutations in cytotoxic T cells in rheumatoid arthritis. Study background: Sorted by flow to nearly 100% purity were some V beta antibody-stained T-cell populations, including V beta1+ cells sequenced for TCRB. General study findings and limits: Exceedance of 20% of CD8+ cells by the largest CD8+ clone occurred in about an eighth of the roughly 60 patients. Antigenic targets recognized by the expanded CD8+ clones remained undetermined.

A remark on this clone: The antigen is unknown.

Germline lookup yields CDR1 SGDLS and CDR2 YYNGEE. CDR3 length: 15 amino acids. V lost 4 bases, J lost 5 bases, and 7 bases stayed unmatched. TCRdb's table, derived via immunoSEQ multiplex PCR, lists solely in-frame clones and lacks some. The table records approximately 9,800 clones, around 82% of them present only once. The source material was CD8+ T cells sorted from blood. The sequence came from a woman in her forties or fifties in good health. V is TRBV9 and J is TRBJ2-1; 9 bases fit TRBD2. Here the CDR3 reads CASSPLKRGDNEQFF. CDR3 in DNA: TGTGCCAGCAGCCCGTTGAAGCGGGGGGACAATGAGCAGTTCTTC. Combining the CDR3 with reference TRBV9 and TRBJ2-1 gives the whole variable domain DSGVTQTPKHLITATGQRVTLRCSPRSGDLSVYWYQQSLDQGLQFLIQYYNGEERAKGNILERFSAQQFPDLHSELNLSSLELGDSALYFCASSPLKRGDNEQFFGPGTRLTVL.